The T cell receptor (beta chain) under discussion was sequenced for a study of blood T cell repertoires in COVID-19. Overall study context: The United States, Italy and Spain provided the acute and convalescent COVID-19 samples. PBMCs, B-cell-depleted T cells, or T cells were the source of the cDNA or gDNA that made up the material.

The V gene end was trimmed by 5 bases and the J gene end by 0 bases; junction bases not matched to a gene: 5. Germline CDR1 and CDR2: SEHNR and FQNEAQ (reference sequence). This CDR3 is built from 15 residues. Per the original methods: Reference gene primers were amplified, and this amplification served to estimate nucleated cell counts. Assay used: immunoSEQ multiplex PCR; TCRdb lists only in-frame clones, some missing. Clonal size and the V and J genes are those of that table, whereas D and trimming came from the DNA. The table has some 250,000 clones, approximately 85% seen once; the top ten hold 0.7% to 0.85%.

This receptor was taken from a woman aged 25 to 45 with acute or convalescent COVID-19. The chain links TRBV7-9 to TRBJ2-7, with 9 bases lining up with TRBD2. The sequenced material came from peripheral blood. CDR3 in amino acids: CASSGGLANSYEQYF. The CDR3 bases are TGTGCCAGCAGCGGTGGACTAGCGAACTCCTACGAGCAGTACTTC.